The present T cell receptor beta chain was sequenced within a study of blood T cell repertoires in COVID-19. Germline-derived CDR1 and CDR2 are SNHLY and FYNNEI. The CDR3 loop spans 15 amino acids. V was clipped by 3 bases and J by 0 bases; unmatched bases: 4. In the source study's methods: Reference gene primer amplification gave nucleated cell count estimates. Profiled with immunoSEQ multiplex PCR; TCRdb holds only in-frame clones, not every one. The V and J calls and clone size are taken from that table; D and trimming were inferred from the DNA. The top ten clones hold roughly 9% of a sample with fewer than 350,000 clones, roughly 88% of them seen once. This clone was detected only a few times.

The V gene is TRBV2, the J gene TRBJ1-2; TRBD1 matches 7 bases. The clonotype was recovered from a man aged 18 to 35 with active or convalescent COVID-19. The specimen sequenced was peripheral blood. The CDR3 spells CASSERGGANYGYTF. CDR3 nucleotides: TGTGCCAGCAGTGAGAGAGGGGGCGCTAACTATGGCTACACCTTC.